Described below is a single TCR beta chain sequence and its context. Its specificity is not known. The source of the sample is a study of cytomegalovirus exposure and HLA in healthy donors. Whole-study results and caveats: Investigators reported 150 to 200 TCR beta chains as tied to cytomegalovirus. Common viral pathogens seemed to be connected with several of the most significant clusters, according to a later analysis. In a later analysis, TCR beta V- and J-gene trimming was associated with a missense DCLRE1C variant.

CDR1 is MDHEN and CDR2 is SYDVKM in the germline V gene. The CDR3 runs to 16 residues. V was cut by 4 bases and J by 0 bases, with 12 bases left in between. In the PCR, 60 Vbeta and 13 Jbeta primers were used. Measured with immunoSEQ multiplex PCR; TCRdb has only the in-frame clones, and not every one. The table lists about 130,000 clones, under 12% of them singletons. The sample was PBMCs. The chain employs TRBV28 and TRBJ1-4; a weak D match, TRBD1 (6 bases). The source is a woman aged 18 to 35 in good health and CMV-seropositive. In DNA, the CDR3 is TGTGCCAGCAGTTCAAACGACAGGTCAACTAATGAAAAACTGTTTTTT. It yields the protein CASSSNDRSTNEKLFF.